This T cell receptor beta chain was captured in a study of T-cell reconstitution after alpha-beta-depleted transplantation in children. Overall study findings and caveats: T cells produced anew were the main source of T-cell counts and diversity one year after transplant. Where alpha-beta T cells came from about two months after transplant was reportedly several hundred expanded graft clones.

During its preparation, the TCRbeta library received unique molecular identifiers. TCRdb redid the calling of the PCR reads with MiXCR, one entry per CDR3 protein. Of 450,000 to 600,000 distinct CDR3 sequences in the sample, approximately 13% were seen once. This clonotype appeared a few times. Its antigen is currently unknown. The source was PBMCs, mostly from graft donor cells, collected 360 days after TCRalphabeta/CD19-depleted stem cell transplant. The sequence was collected from a male patient younger than 18 who had a stem cell transplant for acute myeloid leukemia, so the T cells may come from the graft donor.

DNA for the CDR3: TGTGCCAGCAGTTTCATGCCCGGGGAGCTGTTTTTT. It translates to CASSFMPGELFF. The chain is built from TRBV12-3 or TRBV12-4 and TRBJ2-2; D gene unclear. Deletions cut 3 bases from V and 6 bases from J, with 5 bases between. The length of the CDR3 is 12 residues.